The 17 T cell receptor beta chains below were found in one sample sequenced in a study of beta chain features in type 1 diabetes. Broader study findings: Shorter TCRB CDR3s, moderately but significantly so, were found in Type 1 diabetes patients in all four CD4+ subsets.

Expressed TCRB transcripts got sequenced, as all isolated RNA was reverse transcribed. Sequencing was performed with immunoSEQ multiplex PCR; in TCRdb, only in-frame clones are kept and a portion is missing. Among a few hundred thousand clones listed, approximately 14% were seen once. These receptors lack a known antigen. What was sequenced was naive CD4+ T cells from blood. The receptor set was obtained from a man aged 30 to 45 with type 1 diabetes.

This clone was counted a few times. J is TRBJ1-2 and V is TRBV5-6, with 7 bases matching TRBD1. The CDR3 is 15 residues long. Germline V gene data show CDR1 as SGHDT and CDR2 as YYEEEE. V trimming: 2 bases; J trimming: 2 bases; junction bases outside the gene matches: 6. The CDR3 DNA sequence: TGTGCCAGCAGCTTTCGACCGACAGGGAACTATGGCTACACCTTC. Translating gives CASSFRPTGNYGYTF.

V and J are TRBV7-3 and TRBJ1-1, with 7 bases fitting TRBD1. Trimming removed 4 bases from V and 0 bases from J; junction bases left unmatched: 2. CDR1 and CDR2 from the germline V gene are SGHTA and FQGTGA. The CDR3 spans 14 residues. The CDR3 nucleotides read TGTGCCAGCAGCTCGACAGGGTTGAACACTGAAGCTTTCTTT. This encodes CASSSTGLNTEAFF.

This clone has more than one count but fewer than ten. Within the sample, other DNA sequences also encode this same CDR3. DNA of the CDR3: TGTGCCAGCAGCTTGGAGACCGGGAGCTCCTACAATGAGCAGTTCTTC. This sequence encodes CASSLETGSSYNEQFF. J is TRBJ2-1 and V is TRBV5-6; D is perhaps TRBD2 (6 bases). CDR3 length: 16 amino acids. Germline CDR1 reads SGHDT; CDR2 reads YYEEEE. The V end was cut by 0 bases, the J end by 0 bases, with 10 bases between.

This clone was picked up a small number of times. The chain combines TRBV5-1 with TRBJ2-5; 8 nucleotides line up with TRBD1. V shed 4 bases and J 2 bases; nucleotides not matched to a gene: 7. CDR3 size: 15 residues. Germline V gene lookup returns CDR1 SGHRS and CDR2 YFSETQ. CDR3 DNA: TGCGCCAGCAGCAACCGACAGGGGATTCAAGAGACCCAGTACTTC. Protein sequence: CASSNRQGIQETQYF.

V gene TRBV7-2 combines with J gene TRBJ2-1, with 9 bases identical to TRBD2. CDR1 and CDR2 from the germline V gene are SGHTA and FQGNSA. Germline trimming cut 4 bases from V and 10 bases from J; bases unmatched to any gene: 11. There are 15 residues in the CDR3. The CDR3 protein is CASSSQGAGGGEQFF. For the CDR3, the DNA is TGTGCCAGCAGCTCCCAGGGAGCGGGAGGTGGGGAGCAGTTCTTC. Together with reference TRBV7-2 and TRBJ2-1, the CDR3 gives the full variable domain: GAGVSQSPSNKVTEKGKDVELRCDPISGHTALYWYRQSLGQGLEFLIYFQGNSAPDKSGLPSDRFSAERTGGSVSTLTIQRTQQEDSAVYLCASSSQGAGGGEQFFGPGTRLTVL.

In this sample, this clone turned up a few times. This chain links TRBV21-1 with TRBJ2-5; the table's D call TRBD2 went unverified against the DNA. TRBV21-1 is recorded as a pseudogene. This CDR3 contains 16 residues. The CDR3 sequence: CASSKGGGLREETQYF. Written as DNA, the CDR3 is TGTGCCAGCAGCAAAGGGGGTGGGTTGAGGGAGGAGACCCAGTACTTC.

This chain uses TRBV18 with TRBJ2-3, with D possibly matching TRBD2 (5 bases). Trimming shortened V by 2 bases and J by 3 bases, and 12 bases separated the two germline ends. This CDR3 has 15 residues. Germline CDR1 is KGHSH and CDR2 is LQKENI. The CDR3 is CASSPASRYTDTQYF. The CDR3 nucleotides read TGTGCCAGCTCACCAGCTAGCAGGTATACAGATACGCAGTATTTT.

Here the CDR3 reads CASSYRPGNLATGELFF. CDR3 nucleotides: TGTGCCAGCAGCTATCGACCAGGGAATTTGGCCACCGGGGAGCTGTTTTTT. The rearrangement links TRBV4-2 to TRBJ2-2; maybe TRBD1 (5 bases). Trimming left V 5 bases short and J 4 bases short, with 20 bases between. This CDR3 spans 17 amino acids. Germline V CDR1 and CDR2: LGHNA, YNFKEQ.

The chain recombines TRBV6-5 with TRBJ1-1; tentative D call: TRBD1 (5 bases). Trimming removed 6 bases at V and 4 bases at J, with 15 bases between. The CDR3 length is 14 residues. Germline V CDR1 and CDR2: MNHEY, SVGAGI. The CDR3: CASRYGGTGTEAFF. Written as DNA, the CDR3 is TGTGCCAGCAGATACGGGGGGACGGGCACTGAAGCTTTCTTT.

The chain has TRBV2 and TRBJ1-1; the match to TRBD1 covers 8 bases. Germline V gene data show CDR1 as SNHLY and CDR2 as FYNNEI. The CDR3 totals 15 residues. V shed 4 bases and J 3 bases; nucleotides not matched to a gene: 7. The CDR3 DNA follows: TGTGCCAGCAGTGTCCAGGGGGCGAGGGACACTGAAGCTTTCTTT. This translates into CASSVQGARDTEAFF.

There are a few counts of this clone. CDR3 amino acids: CASSPGSRGPAGELFF. The DNA for the CDR3 is TGTGCCAGCAGCCCCGGGTCCCGTGGTCCGGCCGGGGAGCTGTTTTTT. This chain links TRBV5-6 with TRBJ2-2; unclear D gene. This CDR3 is built from 16 residues. Germline V gives CDR1 SGHDT, CDR2 YYEEEE. V dropped 4 bases and J dropped 6 bases, with 19 bases sitting between them.

This clone came up a few times. V is TRBV11-2 and J is TRBJ2-1; maybe TRBD1 (6 bases). Germline CDR1 is SGHAT and CDR2 is FQNNGV. This CDR3 region has 16 residues. V was pared by 1 base and J by 3 bases, with 13 bases between. CDR3 DNA: TGTGCCAGCAGCTTAGGGCGAGAGGGGGACTACAATGAGCAGTTCTTC. This codes for CASSLGREGDYNEQFF. The full variable domain, its missing parts supplied by reference TRBV11-2 and TRBJ2-1, is EAGVAQSPRYKIIEKRQSVAFWCNPISGHATLYWYQQILGQGPKLLIQFQNNGVVDDSQLPKDRFSAERLKGVDSTLKIQPAKLEDSAVYLCASSLGREGDYNEQFFGPGTRLTVL.

The chain joins TRBV28 to TRBJ2-7; 7 bases fit TRBD2. Germline V lookup: CDR1 MDHEN, CDR2 SYDVKM. The CDR3 runs to 16 residues. V trimming: 3 bases; J trimming: 1 base; junction bases outside the gene matches: 9. The CDR3 protein is CASSFWGEGRSYEQYF. The CDR3 DNA is TGTGCCAGCAGTTTCTGGGGGGAGGGCCGATCCTACGAGCAGTACTTC.

The genes are TRBV29-1 and TRBJ1-2, with D tentatively TRBD1 (5 bases). The CDR3 loop spans 14 amino acids. The V end lost 7 bases, the J end lost 8 bases, and 23 bases lay between the germline ends. Germline-derived CDR1 and CDR2 are SQVTM and ANQGSEA. The CDR3 region has the DNA TGCAGCGCTACTGATATGACAGCCGCCCGGGGCTACACCTTC. Translation gives CSATDMTAARGYTF.

This clone was counted only a few times. The J gene is TRBJ2-1, the V gene TRBV19; possibly TRBD2 for D (6 bases). Germline CDR1 is LNHDA and CDR2 is SQIVND (reference sequence). With 3 bases removed from V and 3 bases from J, the gap between germline ends came to 12 bases. This CDR3 spans 15 amino acids. DNA for the CDR3: TGTGCCAGTAGTATTGGCCTAGCGTTCTACAATGAGCAGTTCTTC. It specifies CASSIGLAFYNEQFF.

V is TRBV6-6 and J is TRBJ2-2; D possibly corresponds to TRBD1 (6 bases). Germline V gene sequence: CDR1 MNHNY, CDR2 SVGAGI (reference sequence). Trimming cost V 7 bases and J 7 bases, with 7 bases left between them. This CDR3 is 11 amino acids long. The CDR3 spells CASKGVGELFF. CDR3 bases: TGTGCCAGCAAGGGGGTCGGGGAGCTGTTTTTT.

This chain uses TRBV5-6 with TRBJ1-2, with D possibly TRBD1 on 5 matching bases. The CDR3 loop spans 13 amino acids. Germline loops: CDR1 SGHDT, CDR2 YYEEEE. V was clipped by 1 base and J by 4 bases, with 8 bases between them. Here the CDR3 reads CASSLPGIYGYTF. The CDR3 DNA reads TGTGCCAGCAGCTTGCCAGGGATCTATGGCTACACCTTC.